Listed below are T cell receptor beta chains from one sample, sequenced in a study of blood T cell repertoires in COVID-19. Repertoires were generated with immunoSEQ multiplex PCR, while TCRdb's copy carries only in-frame clones and drops some. This sample carries 95,000 to 110,000 clones, approximately 91% of them seen once, and the ten largest clones take roughly 5.3%. The sample was peripheral blood. Every receptor here comes from a human donor in a cohort sampled during active COVID-19. Each CDR3 is given with its conserved first and last residue. D genes are given only for firm matches. Some rows mark clone size as missing; the rest say once, few, many or name a class of expanded clone.

len: 16; j_gene: TRBJ2-5; d_gene: -; v_gene: TRBV12-1; abundance: -; CDR3aa: CASSSPGAGEGETQYF; CDR3nt: TGTGCCAGCAGCTCTCCAGGAGCGGGAGAGGGAGAGACCCAGTACTTC
len: 15; j_gene: TRBJ2-2; d_gene: -; v_gene: TRBV28; abundance: -; CDR3aa: CASSLPDSYTGELFF; CDR3nt: TGTGCCAGCAGTTTACCGGACAGCTACACCGGGGAGCTGTTTTTT
len: 14; j_gene: TRBJ2-7; d_gene: -; v_gene: TRBV28; abundance: -; CDR3aa: CASTGEFRAYEQYF; CDR3nt: TGTGCCAGCACGGGGGAGTTTCGGGCCTACGAGCAGTACTTC
len: 16; j_gene: TRBJ1-1; d_gene: TRBD1; v_gene: TRBV5-6; abundance: -; CDR3aa: CASTGQGVLGNTEAFF; CDR3nt: TGTGCCAGCACGGGACAGGGGGTCTTGGGGAACACTGAAGCTTTCTTT
len: 13; j_gene: TRBJ1-1; d_gene: -; v_gene: TRBV11-2; abundance: few; CDR3aa: CASSEEFYTEAFF; CDR3nt: TGTGCCAGCAGCGAAGAGTTCTACACTGAAGCTTTCTTT
len: 11; j_gene: TRBJ2-7; d_gene: -; v_gene: TRBV27; abundance: -; CDR3aa: CASGTDRVQYF; CDR3nt: TGTGCCAGCGGAACCGACAGAGTGCAGTACTTC
len: 17; j_gene: TRBJ2-3; d_gene: TRBD2; v_gene: TRBV24-1; abundance: -; CDR3aa: CATSDPLALAGADTQYF; CDR3nt: TGTGCCACCAGTGATCCTCTAGCGCTAGCGGGCGCAGATACGCAGTATTTT
len: 14; j_gene: TRBJ2-2; d_gene: TRBD2; v_gene: TRBV15; abundance: once; CDR3aa: CATRISGTTGELFF; CDR3nt: TGTGCCACCAGGATTAGCGGGACCACCGGGGAGCTGTTTTTT
len: 18; j_gene: TRBJ2-3; d_gene: TRBD2; v_gene: TRBV5-1; abundance: -; CDR3aa: CASRSGTSGTRSTDTQYF; CDR3nt: TGCGCCAGCAGGTCCGGGACTAGCGGGACTAGAAGCACAGATACGCAGTATTTT
len: 12; j_gene: TRBJ2-7; d_gene: -; v_gene: TRBV28; abundance: -; CDR3aa: CASTREGYEQYF; CDR3nt: TGTGCCAGCACCCGTGAGGGATACGAGCAGTACTTC
len: 13; j_gene: TRBJ2-1; d_gene: TRBD2; v_gene: TRBV11-3; abundance: -; CDR3aa: CASSLQGGYEQFF; CDR3nt: TGTGCCAGCAGCTTACAGGGAGGGTATGAGCAGTTCTTC
len: 16; j_gene: TRBJ2-1; d_gene: TRBD2; v_gene: TRBV4-2; abundance: -; CDR3aa: CASSQDTGGSLREQFF; CDR3nt: TGTGCCAGCAGCCAAGATACGGGGGGTTCCCTTCGTGAGCAGTTCTTC
len: 14; j_gene: TRBJ1-2; d_gene: -; v_gene: TRBV2; abundance: -; CDR3aa: CASGGGTTNYGYTF; CDR3nt: TGTGCCAGCGGGGGGGGGACAACTAACTATGGCTACACCTTC
len: 13; j_gene: TRBJ2-5; d_gene: -; v_gene: TRBV6-5; abundance: -; CDR3aa: CASSTQLAETQYF; CDR3nt: TGTGCCAGCAGTACTCAGCTAGCAGAGACCCAGTACTTC
len: 15; j_gene: TRBJ2-3; d_gene: TRBD2; v_gene: TRBV6-4; abundance: -; CDR3aa: CASRDFAGAADTQYF; CDR3nt: TGTGCCAGCAGAGACTTCGCGGGAGCAGCAGATACGCAGTATTTT
len: 13; j_gene: TRBJ2-4; d_gene: TRBD1; v_gene: TRBV15; abundance: -; CDR3aa: CATSGRAGGIQYF; CDR3nt: TGTGCCACCAGCGGCCGGGCAGGGGGCATTCAGTACTTC
len: 14; j_gene: TRBJ2-7; d_gene: TRBD2; v_gene: TRBV15; abundance: once; CDR3aa: CATSSGLAGNEQYF; CDR3nt: TGTGCCACCAGCAGTGGACTAGCGGGAAACGAGCAGTACTTC
len: 14; j_gene: TRBJ2-4; d_gene: -; v_gene: TRBV11-2; abundance: -; CDR3aa: CASRISGVLNIQYF; CDR3nt: TGTGCCAGCAGAATATCGGGGGTCCTAAACATTCAGTACTTC
len: 16; j_gene: TRBJ2-5; d_gene: TRBD1; v_gene: TRBV5-1; abundance: -; CDR3aa: CATHPGQGASWETQYF; CDR3nt: TGCGCCACCCACCCGGGACAGGGGGCGTCTTGGGAGACCCAGTACTTC
len: 13; j_gene: TRBJ1-6; d_gene: -; v_gene: TRBV6-5; abundance: -; CDR3aa: CGGGRDKSSPLHF; CDR3nt: TGTGGGGGGGGCCGGGACAAAAGTTCACCCCTCCACTTT
len: 13; j_gene: TRBJ2-1; d_gene: -; v_gene: TRBV12-3/TRBV12-4; abundance: once; CDR3aa: CASSLDSVVEQFF; CDR3nt: TGTGCCAGCAGTTTAGATAGCGTGGTCGAGCAGTTCTTC
len: 13; j_gene: TRBJ2-7; d_gene: -; v_gene: TRBV7-2; abundance: -; CDR3aa: CASSRTGIDEQYF; CDR3nt: TGTGCCAGCAGCCGAACAGGGATCGACGAGCAGTACTTC
len: 15; j_gene: TRBJ1-5; d_gene: -; v_gene: TRBV7-8; abundance: -; CDR3aa: CASSLADSSNQPQHF; CDR3nt: TGTGCCAGCAGCTTAGCGGACAGTAGCAATCAGCCCCAGCATTTT
len: 12; j_gene: TRBJ2-7; d_gene: -; v_gene: TRBV5-1; abundance: -; CDR3aa: CASSETDYEQYF; CDR3nt: TGCGCCAGCAGCGAAACAGATTACGAGCAGTACTTC
len: 12; j_gene: TRBJ2-7; d_gene: -; v_gene: TRBV15; abundance: -; CDR3aa: CATSRDHYEQYF; CDR3nt: TGTGCCACCAGCAGAGATCACTACGAGCAGTACTTC
len: 15; j_gene: TRBJ1-1; d_gene: -; v_gene: TRBV11-1; abundance: -; CDR3aa: CASSLGQGSVTEAFF; CDR3nt: TGTGCCAGCAGCTTAGGGCAGGGGTCAGTCACTGAAGCTTTCTTT
len: 16; j_gene: TRBJ2-2; d_gene: TRBD2; v_gene: TRBV7-6; abundance: -; CDR3aa: CASSLAGLAGNGELFF; CDR3nt: TGTGCCAGCAGCTTAGCAGGACTAGCGGGGAACGGGGAGCTGTTTTTT
len: 17; j_gene: TRBJ2-1; d_gene: TRBD1; v_gene: TRBV7-2; abundance: once; CDR3aa: CASSSPQGTGPYNEQFF; CDR3nt: TGTGCCAGCAGCTCCCCCCAAGGGACAGGCCCCTACAATGAGCAGTTCTTC
len: 16; j_gene: TRBJ2-3; d_gene: TRBD1; v_gene: TRBV28; abundance: -; CDR3aa: CASSPAPGQGADTQYF; CDR3nt: TGTGCCAGCAGTCCTGCTCCGGGACAGGGGGCAGATACGCAGTATTTT
len: 18; j_gene: TRBJ2-1; d_gene: TRBD2; v_gene: TRBV4-1; abundance: -; CDR3aa: CASSQVVLGSGRNNEQFF; CDR3nt: TGCGCCAGCAGCCAAGTCGTTTTGGGTAGCGGGCGCAACAATGAGCAGTTCTTC
len: 14; j_gene: TRBJ1-1; d_gene: -; v_gene: TRBV29-1; abundance: -; CDR3aa: CSVRMGWAGSEAFF; CDR3nt: TGCAGCGTTAGAATGGGCTGGGCGGGGTCTGAAGCTTTCTTT
len: 16; j_gene: TRBJ2-1; d_gene: TRBD1; v_gene: TRBV4-2; abundance: -; CDR3aa: CASSFRQGVTHNEQFF; CDR3nt: TGTGCCAGCAGCTTCCGACAGGGGGTGACCCACAATGAGCAGTTCTTC
len: 11; j_gene: TRBJ2-7; d_gene: -; v_gene: TRBV29-1; abundance: -; CDR3aa: CSVLGGYEQYF; CDR3nt: TGCAGCGTGTTGGGGGGATACGAGCAGTACTTC
len: 17; j_gene: TRBJ1-1; d_gene: -; v_gene: TRBV4-3; abundance: once; CDR3aa: CASSQTPFTAGKTEAFF; CDR3nt: TGCGCCAGCAGCCAAACTCCGTTTACCGCAGGGAAAACTGAAGCTTTCTTT
len: 15; j_gene: TRBJ1-2; d_gene: -; v_gene: TRBV5-6; abundance: -; CDR3aa: CASSLMPGTNYGYTF; CDR3nt: TGTGCCAGCAGCTTGATGCCAGGTACTAACTATGGCTACACCTTC
len: 15; j_gene: TRBJ1-5; d_gene: TRBD1; v_gene: TRBV6-2/TRBV6-3; abundance: few; CDR3aa: CASSYSAGGLEPQHF; CDR3nt: TGTGCCAGCAGTTACTCGGCAGGGGGCCTTGAGCCCCAGCATTTT
len: 13; j_gene: TRBJ2-7; d_gene: -; v_gene: TRBV28; abundance: -; CDR3aa: CASSFLQQYEQYF; CDR3nt: TGTGCCAGCAGTTTCTTACAGCAGTACGAGCAGTACTTC
len: 14; j_gene: TRBJ2-7; d_gene: TRBD1; v_gene: TRBV6-5; abundance: -; CDR3aa: CASSTTGQGYEQYF; CDR3nt: TGTGCCAGCAGTACCACCGGACAGGGCTACGAGCAGTACTTC
len: 14; j_gene: TRBJ1-2; d_gene: TRBD1; v_gene: TRBV29-1; abundance: once; CDR3aa: CSVGKDRGSSGYTF; CDR3nt: TGCAGCGTTGGGAAGGACAGGGGGTCTAGCGGCTACACCTTC
len: 14; j_gene: TRBJ2-3; d_gene: -; v_gene: TRBV5-1; abundance: -; CDR3aa: CASRASGGTDTQYF; CDR3nt: TGCGCCAGCAGAGCCAGCGGTGGCACAGATACGCAGTATTTT
len: 15; j_gene: TRBJ1-1; d_gene: -; v_gene: TRBV6-5; abundance: -; CDR3aa: CASSIGLPGNTEAFF; CDR3nt: TGTGCCAGCAGTATTGGACTCCCGGGGAACACTGAAGCTTTCTTT
len: 15; j_gene: TRBJ2-7; d_gene: TRBD1; v_gene: TRBV6-5; abundance: -; CDR3aa: CASRGTGPQTYEQYF; CDR3nt: TGTGCCAGCAGAGGGACAGGGCCGCAGACCTACGAGCAGTACTTC
len: 14; j_gene: TRBJ1-2; d_gene: -; v_gene: TRBV18; abundance: -; CDR3aa: CASSPGDGRFGYTF; CDR3nt: TGTGCCAGCTCACCGGGAGATGGACGCTTTGGCTACACCTTC
len: 11; j_gene: TRBJ2-5; d_gene: TRBD1; v_gene: TRBV6-4; abundance: -; CDR3aa: CATGGEETQYF; CDR3nt: TGTGCAACAGGGGGAGAAGAGACCCAGTACTTC
len: 17; j_gene: TRBJ2-7; d_gene: -; v_gene: TRBV5-1; abundance: -; CDR3aa: CASSLDSQTVPNCEQYF; CDR3nt: TGCGCCAGCAGCTTAGACAGCCAAACTGTCCCAAATTGCGAGCAGTACTTC
len: 14; j_gene: TRBJ1-2; d_gene: -; v_gene: TRBV6-5; abundance: -; CDR3aa: CASRDSDRFYGYTF; CDR3nt: TGTGCCAGCAGAGACTCGGACAGATTTTATGGCTACACCTTC
len: 15; j_gene: TRBJ2-1; d_gene: TRBD2; v_gene: TRBV9; abundance: -; CDR3aa: CASSDPAGREVEQFF; CDR3nt: TGTGCCAGCTCTGATCCAGCGGGGAGAGAGGTGGAGCAGTTCTTC
len: 14; j_gene: TRBJ1-1; d_gene: -; v_gene: TRBV29-1; abundance: -; CDR3aa: CSVRGTVVNTEAFF; CDR3nt: TGCAGCGTTAGGGGAACAGTTGTCAACACTGAAGCTTTCTTT
len: 14; j_gene: TRBJ1-2; d_gene: -; v_gene: TRBV6-5; abundance: few; CDR3aa: CASSQNRVGYGYTF; CDR3nt: TGTGCCAGCAGTCAGAACCGGGTCGGCTATGGCTACACCTTC
len: 15; j_gene: TRBJ2-7; d_gene: -; v_gene: TRBV6-5; abundance: -; CDR3aa: CASSYSGRTSYEQYF; CDR3nt: TGTGCCAGCAGTTACTCGGGGCGTACCTCCTACGAGCAGTACTTC
len: 15; j_gene: TRBJ1-1; d_gene: TRBD1; v_gene: TRBV19; abundance: -; CDR3aa: CASRKQTGGNTEAFF; CDR3nt: TGTGCCAGTAGAAAACAGACAGGGGGAAACACTGAAGCTTTCTTT
len: 17; j_gene: TRBJ2-3; d_gene: TRBD2; v_gene: TRBV3-1/TRBV3-2; abundance: -; CDR3aa: CASSQDELAGLTDTQYF; CDR3nt: TGTGCCAGCAGCCAAGATGAACTAGCGGGACTAACAGATACGCAGTATTTT
len: 14; j_gene: TRBJ1-4; d_gene: -; v_gene: TRBV5-4; abundance: -; CDR3aa: CASSPGRGPEKLFF; CDR3nt: TGTGCCAGCAGCCCCGGGCGGGGGCCGGAAAAACTGTTTTTT
len: 15; j_gene: TRBJ1-2; d_gene: -; v_gene: TRBV5-1; abundance: once; CDR3aa: CASSLAAGTNYGYTF; CDR3nt: TGCGCCAGCAGCTTGGCCGCAGGAACTAACTATGGCTACACCTTC